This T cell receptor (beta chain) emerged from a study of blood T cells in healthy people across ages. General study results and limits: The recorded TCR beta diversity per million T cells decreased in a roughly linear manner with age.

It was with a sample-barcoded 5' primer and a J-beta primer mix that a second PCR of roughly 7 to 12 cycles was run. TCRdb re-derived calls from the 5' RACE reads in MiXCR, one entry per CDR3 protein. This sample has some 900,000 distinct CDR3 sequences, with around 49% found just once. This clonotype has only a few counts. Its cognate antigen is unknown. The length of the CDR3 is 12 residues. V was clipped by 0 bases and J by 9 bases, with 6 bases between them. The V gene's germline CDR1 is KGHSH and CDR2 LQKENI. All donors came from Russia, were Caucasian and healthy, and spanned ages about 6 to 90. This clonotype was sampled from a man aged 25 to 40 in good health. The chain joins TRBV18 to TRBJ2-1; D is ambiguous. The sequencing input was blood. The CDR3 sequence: CASSPPAGEQFF. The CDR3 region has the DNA TGTGCCAGCTCACCACCGGCAGGTGAGCAGTTCTTC.